A single sample is the source of the 8 T cell receptor beta chains below, sequenced in a study of T-cell memory formation after mild COVID-19. TCRdb passed the 5' RACE reads through MiXCR, listing each CDR3 protein once. The profile shows approximately 390,000 distinct CDR3 sequences, about 17% of them singletons. Sequencing was performed on PBMCs or a T cell subset sorted from them (not recorded which). These receptors originate from a man aged 18 to 29 who had mild COVID-19 (a few samples of this study predate the infection). Cell type and time point are not known.

A few counts support this clonotype. This chain links TRBV7-2 with TRBJ2-1; 7 bases line up with TRBD2. The CDR3 spans 15 residues. V shed 9 bases and J 4 bases; nucleotides not matched to a gene: 12. Per the germline V gene, CDR1 is SGHTA and CDR2 is FQGNSA. CDR3: CASRERRGNYNEQFF. The CDR3 DNA reads TGTGCCAGTAGGGAAAGGCGGGGGAATTACAATGAGCAGTTCTTC.

The rearrangement links TRBV15 to TRBJ1-6; a possible D gene is TRBD1 (6 bases). V lost 3 bases, J lost 10 bases, and 16 bases lay in between. CDR1 is LNHNV and CDR2 is YYDKDF in the germline V gene (reference sequence). The CDR3 is made up of 15 amino acids. The CDR3 region has the DNA TGTGCCACCAGCAGGAAAACAGGGACTCAATCACCCCTCCACTTT. Its protein is CATSRKTGTQSPLHF. Full variable domain (rest looked up from reference TRBV15 and TRBJ1-6): DAMVIQNPRYQVTQFGKPVTLSCSQTLNHNVMYWYQQKSSQAPKLLFHYYDKDFNNEADTPDNFQSRRPNTSFCFLDIRSPGLGDTAMYLCATSRKTGTQSPLHFGNGTRLTVT.

This clonotype was picked up a small number of times. V is TRBV9 and J is TRBJ1-3; D not resolved. The CDR3 extends over 14 amino acids. Germline CDR1 reads SGDLS; CDR2 reads YYNGEE. V dropped 0 bases and J dropped 8 bases, with 12 bases sitting between them. CDR3 loop: CASSVGGWMDTIYF. The CDR3 nucleotides are TGTGCCAGCAGCGTAGGAGGGTGGATGGACACCATATATTTT.

This clonotype was seen more than once but under ten times. V gene TRBV11-2 combines with J gene TRBJ2-3, with TRBD2 matching over 8 bases. The CDR3 consists of 17 residues. V dropped 2 bases and J dropped 0; count of bases not matched to a gene: 7. CDR1 and CDR2 from the germline V gene are SGHAT and FQNNGV. This CDR3 reads CASSLYVLAGSTDTQYF. The CDR3 DNA follows: TGTGCCAGCAGCTTATACGTGCTAGCGGGTAGCACAGATACGCAGTATTTT.

The chain has TRBV4-2 and TRBJ2-2; 7 nucleotides match TRBD1. CDR1 is LGHNA, CDR2 YNFKEQ, per germline. The CDR3 is 15 residues long. After removal of 3 bases from V and 4 bases from J, the junction contained 5 bases not matched to a gene. CDR3 nucleotides: TGTGCCAGCAGCCAGAAACAGGGGAGCACCGGGGAGCTGTTTTTT. Protein sequence: CASSQKQGSTGELFF.

This chain uses TRBV7-2 with TRBJ1-5; a weak D match, TRBD1 (5 bases). This CDR3 is built from 14 residues. Per germline, CDR1 SGHTA and CDR2 FQGNSA. Trimming stripped 2 bases from V and 4 bases from J, with 9 bases between. CDR3 sequence (DNA): TGTGCCAGCAGCTTATGGACACAAAATCAGCCCCAGCATTTT. It encodes CASSLWTQNQPQHF.

This clonotype was counted a few times. This sequence joins TRBV9 and TRBJ1-1, with 8 bases that match TRBD1. Trimming at V came to 1 base and at J to 6 bases, leaving 5 bases not matched to a gene. Germline V lookup: CDR1 SGDLS, CDR2 YYNGEE. The CDR3 is 14 amino acids. CDR3 region: CASSVRPGGPEAFF. The DNA for the CDR3 is TGTGCCAGCAGCGTAAGGCCAGGGGGCCCTGAAGCTTTCTTT.

V usage is TRBV5-6 and J usage is TRBJ1-2; D remains unclear. Trimming removed 3 bases from V and 8 bases from J, with 11 bases in between. Germline CDR1 SGHDT, CDR2 YYEEEE. The CDR3 loop spans 12 amino acids. The CDR3 spells CASSSQGPGYTF. The CDR3 coding sequence is TGTGCCAGCAGCTCACAAGGACCCGGCTACACCTTC.